Listed here is a single T cell receptor beta chain. This clonotype was seen repeatedly, ten times or more. Its antigen has not been determined. No base qualities exist here, and no much larger clone lies one base off it. The library was generated by PCR. The sequencing machine was an Illumina HiSeq 2500. TCR library preparation used molecular barcoding, with unique molecular identifiers applied to normalize quantification of the TCRbeta repertoire. Using fastp trimming at Q25 and MiXCR clonotype assembly, TCRdb reanalyzed the public sequencing data and kept in-frame beta chains. Records with the same CDR3 protein are collapsed into one entry carrying the most frequent genes and DNA. The sample has over 15,000 distinct CDR3 sequences on record, about 8% of them singletons. Together, the top ten hold 36% of the sample. The sample belongs to a study of T-cell reconstitution after alpha-beta-depleted transplantation in children listed by TCRdb under 2016. About the investigation overall: Using TCR repertoire profiling, the study quantitatively followed how T-cell immune reconstitution unfolded in children after TCRalphabeta/CD19-depleted allogeneic hematopoietic cell transplantation.

CDR1 and CDR2 are drawn from the germline V gene: SGHDT, YYEEEE. The CDR3 covers 14 residues, taking in both the cysteine and the phenylalanine. Only the CDR3 region is kept as DNA, spanning 42 bases read in frame from base 1. Cut back by 2 bases and 3 bases, the V and J ends lie 9 bases apart. General findings and caveats noted by the study authors: In some patients, the high TCRbeta diversity seen at day 60 was put down to recipient T cells and intrathymic progenitors that had survived conditioning. Apparently early alphabetaT-cell count recovery about two months after transplant reportedly relied on only several hundred rapidly expanded clones derived from non-depleted graft cells. Over subsequent months, a decline in hyperexpanded clone frequencies was noted, and after one year, T-cell counts and TCRbeta diversity were mostly ascribed to newly produced T cells.

The time point tag for this specimen amounts to: day 60 (about 2 months) after transplantation. The treatment or condition label here, explained by the study, means: allogeneic hematopoietic cell transplantation with graft depleted of TCRalphabeta T cells and CD19 B cells. TCRalphabeta/CD19-depleted allogeneic hematopoietic cell grafts were given to the transplant recipients, all of whom were children. The source material was PBMCs, mostly from graft donor cells, sampled 60 days after TCRalphabeta/CD19-depleted stem cell transplant. The V gene is TRBV5-6 and the J gene is TRBJ1-5; no D gene can be assigned with confidence. The origin of this receptor is a boy younger than two who had a stem cell transplant for Wiskott-Aldrich syndrome, so the T cells may come from the graft donor. The DNA sequence follows: TGTGCCAGCAGCTTATTAGGGTCCAATCAGCCCCAGCATTTT. It is translated as CASSLLGSNQPQHF.